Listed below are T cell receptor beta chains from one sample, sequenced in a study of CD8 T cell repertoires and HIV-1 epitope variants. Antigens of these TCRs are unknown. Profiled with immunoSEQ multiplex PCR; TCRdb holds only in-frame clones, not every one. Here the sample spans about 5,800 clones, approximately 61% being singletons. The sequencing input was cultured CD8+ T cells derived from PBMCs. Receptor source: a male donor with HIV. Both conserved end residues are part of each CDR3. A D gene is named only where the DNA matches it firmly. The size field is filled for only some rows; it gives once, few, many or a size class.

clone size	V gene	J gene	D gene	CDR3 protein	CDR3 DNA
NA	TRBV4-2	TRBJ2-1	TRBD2	CASSQAGGEQFF	TGTGCCAGCAGCCAAGCGGGGGGTGAGCAGTTCTTC
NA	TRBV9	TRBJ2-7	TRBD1	CASSVTGDYEQYF	TGTGCCAGCAGCGTAACAGGGGACTACGAGCAGTACTTC
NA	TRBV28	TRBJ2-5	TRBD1	CASSSDRGEETQYF	TGTGCCAGCAGTTCGGACAGGGGGGAGGAGACCCAGTACTTC
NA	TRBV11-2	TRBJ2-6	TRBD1	CASSLASGGGYSGANVLTF	TGTGCCAGCAGCTTAGCCTCAGGGGGCGGGTACTCTGGGGCCAACGTCCTGACTTTC
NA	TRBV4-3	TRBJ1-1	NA	CASSQDDEHLNTEAFF	TGCGCCAGCAGCCAAGATGATGAACACCTGAACACTGAAGCTTTCTTT
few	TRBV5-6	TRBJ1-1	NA	CASSLVEEGTEAFF	TGTGCCAGCAGCTTGGTGGAGGAGGGCACTGAAGCTTTCTTT
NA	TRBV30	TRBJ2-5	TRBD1	CAWRGDRKETQYF	TGTGCCTGGAGAGGGGACAGGAAAGAGACCCAGTACTTC
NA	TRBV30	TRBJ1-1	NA	CAWGRGGTEAFF	TGTGCCTGGGGGAGGGGGGGCACTGAAGCTTTCTTT
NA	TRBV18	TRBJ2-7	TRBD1	CASSPQTGKDEQYF	TGTGCCAGCTCACCACAGACAGGGAAGGACGAGCAGTACTTC
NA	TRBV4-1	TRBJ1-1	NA	CASSLYTGSTEAFF	TGCGCCAGCAGTCTATACACGGGATCCACTGAAGCTTTCTTT
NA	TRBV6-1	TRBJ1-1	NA	CASRSGGVTEAFF	TGTGCCAGCAGGTCGGGGGGAGTCACTGAAGCTTTCTTT
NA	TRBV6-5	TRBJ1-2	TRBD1	CASGRTGEGYGYTF	TGTGCCAGCGGGCGGACAGGGGAAGGGTATGGCTACACCTTC
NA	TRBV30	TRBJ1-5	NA	CAWSDDIVAQPQHF	TGTGCCTGGAGTGACGACATAGTGGCTCAGCCCCAGCATTTT
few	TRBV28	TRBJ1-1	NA	CAISPWDPKTEAFF	TGTGCCATCAGCCCCTGGGATCCCAAAACTGAAGCTTTCTTT
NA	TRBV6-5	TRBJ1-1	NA	CASSWGEAEAFF	TGTGCCAGCAGTTGGGGGGAGGCTGAAGCTTTCTTT
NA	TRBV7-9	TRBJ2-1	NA	CASSPYQNNEQFF	TGTGCCAGCAGTCCCTATCAGAACAATGAGCAGTTCTTC
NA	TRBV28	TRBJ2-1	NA	CASSLSGSSYNEQFF	TGTGCCAGCAGTTTAAGCGGAAGCTCCTACAATGAGCAGTTCTTC
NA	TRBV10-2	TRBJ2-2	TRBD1	CASRPGQGIYPGELFF	TGCGCCAGCAGACCGGGACAGGGGATATATCCCGGGGAGCTGTTTTTT
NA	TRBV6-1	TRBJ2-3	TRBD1	CASSEGTGETDTQYF	TGTGCCAGCAGTGAAGGGACAGGGGAGACAGATACGCAGTATTTT
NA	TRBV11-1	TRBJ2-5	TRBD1	CASSSYRGGETQYF	TGTGCCAGCAGCTCCTACAGGGGTGGAGAGACCCAGTACTTC
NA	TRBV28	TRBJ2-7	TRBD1	CASSSPGGRGPSYEQYF	TGTGCCAGCAGTTCACCAGGGGGTAGAGGACCCTCCTACGAGCAGTACTTC
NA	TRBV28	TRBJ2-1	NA	CASSWGSVEQFF	TGTGCCAGCAGTTGGGGTAGTGTTGAGCAGTTCTTC
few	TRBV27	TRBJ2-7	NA	CASSLSMGELTYEQYF	TGTGCCAGCAGTTTATCGATGGGGGAGTTAACCTACGAGCAGTACTTC
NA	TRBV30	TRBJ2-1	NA	CAWSVRSYNEQFF	TGTGCCTGGAGTGTACGAAGCTACAATGAGCAGTTCTTC
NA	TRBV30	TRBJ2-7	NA	CAWSPLAYEQYF	TGTGCCTGGAGTCCCTTGGCCTACGAGCAGTACTTC
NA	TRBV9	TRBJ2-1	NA	CASSRGTEQFF	TGTGCCAGCAGCCGGGGGACTGAGCAGTTCTTC
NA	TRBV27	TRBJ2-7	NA	CASSFSNAHEQYF	TGTGCCAGCAGTTTTAGCAACGCCCACGAGCAGTACTTC
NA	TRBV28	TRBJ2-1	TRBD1	CASSLGQGLDEQFF	TGTGCCAGCAGTTTGGGACAGGGGTTGGATGAGCAGTTCTTC
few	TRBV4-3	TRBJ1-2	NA	CASSRLPAQGLSYTF	TGCGCCAGCAGCCGACTACCGGCCCAGGGACTAAGCTACACCTTC
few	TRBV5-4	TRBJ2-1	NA	CASSPQGGLPADNEQFF	TGTGCCAGCAGCCCCCAGGGTGGACTCCCCGCCGACAATGAGCAGTTCTTC